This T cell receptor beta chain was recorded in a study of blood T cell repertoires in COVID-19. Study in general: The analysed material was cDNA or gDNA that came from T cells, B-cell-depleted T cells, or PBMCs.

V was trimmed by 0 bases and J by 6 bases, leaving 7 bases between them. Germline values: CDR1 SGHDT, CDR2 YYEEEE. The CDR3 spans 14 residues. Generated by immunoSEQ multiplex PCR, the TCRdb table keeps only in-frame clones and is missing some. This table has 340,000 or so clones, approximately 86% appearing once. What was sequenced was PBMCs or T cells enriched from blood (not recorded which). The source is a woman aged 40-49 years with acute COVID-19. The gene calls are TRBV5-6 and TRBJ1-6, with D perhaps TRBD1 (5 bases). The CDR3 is CASSLGQINSPLHF. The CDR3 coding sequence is TGTGCCAGCAGCTTGGGACAGATTAATTCACCCCTCCACTTT. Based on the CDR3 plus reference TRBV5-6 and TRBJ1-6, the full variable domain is DAGVTQSPTHLIKTRGQQVTLRCSPKSGHDTVSWYQQALGQGPQFIFQYYEEEERQRGNFPDRFSGHQFPNYSSELNVNALLLGDSALYLCASSLGQINSPLHFGNGTRLTVT.